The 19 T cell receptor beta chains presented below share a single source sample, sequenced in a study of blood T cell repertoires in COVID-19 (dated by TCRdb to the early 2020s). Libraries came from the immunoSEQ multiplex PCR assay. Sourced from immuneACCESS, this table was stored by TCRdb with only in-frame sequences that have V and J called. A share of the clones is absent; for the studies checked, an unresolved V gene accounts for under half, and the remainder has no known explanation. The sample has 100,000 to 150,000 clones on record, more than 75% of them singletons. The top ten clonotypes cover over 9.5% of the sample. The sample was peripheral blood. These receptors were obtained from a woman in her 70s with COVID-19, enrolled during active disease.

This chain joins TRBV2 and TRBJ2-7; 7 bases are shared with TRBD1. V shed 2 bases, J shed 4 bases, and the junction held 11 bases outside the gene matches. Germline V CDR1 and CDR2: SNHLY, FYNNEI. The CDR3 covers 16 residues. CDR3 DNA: TGTGCCAGCAGTGAACCCCCGAGGGGGCCGGCTTACGAGCAGTACTTC. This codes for CASSEPPRGPAYEQYF.

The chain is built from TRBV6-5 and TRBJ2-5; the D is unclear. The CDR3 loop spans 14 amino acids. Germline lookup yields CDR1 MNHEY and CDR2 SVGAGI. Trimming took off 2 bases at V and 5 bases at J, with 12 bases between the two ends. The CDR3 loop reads CASSYAPKLETQYF. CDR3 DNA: TGTGCCAGCAGTTACGCCCCGAAACTGGAGACCCAGTACTTC.

The CDR3 here is CSLRLTGEPEAFF. CDR3 nucleotides: TGCAGCCTCCGATTGACAGGGGAGCCTGAAGCTTTCTTT. The chain recombines TRBV29-1 with TRBJ1-1, with 8 bases that match TRBD1. Germline values: CDR1 SQVTM, CDR2 ANQGSEA. This CDR3 comprises 13 residues. Trimming took 8 bases from V and 6 from J; bases not matched to a gene: 11.

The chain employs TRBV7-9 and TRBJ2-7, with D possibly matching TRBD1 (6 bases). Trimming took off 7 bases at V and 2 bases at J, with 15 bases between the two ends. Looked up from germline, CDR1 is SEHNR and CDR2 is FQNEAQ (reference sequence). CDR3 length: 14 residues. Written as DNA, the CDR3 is TGTGCCAGCATCCTAGACAGGTTCCCCTACGAGCAGTACTTC. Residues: CASILDRFPYEQYF.

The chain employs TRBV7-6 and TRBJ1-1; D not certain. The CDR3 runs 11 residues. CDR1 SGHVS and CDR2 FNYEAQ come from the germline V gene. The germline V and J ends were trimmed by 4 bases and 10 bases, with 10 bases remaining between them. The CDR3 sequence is CASSSENPAFF. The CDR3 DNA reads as TGTGCCAGCAGCTCCGAGAACCCAGCTTTCTTT. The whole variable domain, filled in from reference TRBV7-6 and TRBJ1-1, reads GAGVSQSPRYKVTKRGQDVALRCDPISGHVSLYWYRQALGQGPEFLTYFNYEAQQDKSGLPNDRFSAERPEGSISTLTIQRTEQRDSAMYRCASSSENPAFFGQGTRLTVV.

The CDR3 sequence is CASSATGGSRGQPQHF. CDR3 coding DNA: TGTGCCAGCAGTGCGACGGGGGGCAGTAGGGGTCAGCCCCAGCATTTT. This chain links TRBV6-1 with TRBJ1-5, with a tentative D call TRBD1 (6 bases). Germline CDR1 and CDR2: MNHNS and SASEGT. The CDR3 has 16 residues. Trimming removed 4 bases from V and 6 bases from J, with 19 bases in between.

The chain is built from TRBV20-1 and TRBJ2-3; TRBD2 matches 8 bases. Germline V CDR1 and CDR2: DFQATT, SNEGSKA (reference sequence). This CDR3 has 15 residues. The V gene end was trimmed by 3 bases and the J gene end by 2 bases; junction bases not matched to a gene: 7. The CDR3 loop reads CSASMAGGHTDTQYF. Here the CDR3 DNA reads TGCAGTGCTAGTATGGCGGGGGGACACACAGATACGCAGTATTTT.

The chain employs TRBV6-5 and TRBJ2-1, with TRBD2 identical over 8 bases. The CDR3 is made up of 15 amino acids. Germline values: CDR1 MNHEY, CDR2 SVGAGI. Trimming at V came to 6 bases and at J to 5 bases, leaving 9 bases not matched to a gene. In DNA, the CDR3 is TGTGCCAGCAGGAAGGAGGCGGGGGGCCACAATGAGCAGTTCTTC. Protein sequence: CASRKEAGGHNEQFF.

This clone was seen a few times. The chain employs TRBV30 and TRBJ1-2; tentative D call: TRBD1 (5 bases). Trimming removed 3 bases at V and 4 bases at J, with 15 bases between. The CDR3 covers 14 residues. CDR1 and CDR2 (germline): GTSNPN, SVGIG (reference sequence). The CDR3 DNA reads TGTGCCTGGAGCCGGGAGGGGAACAGCTATGGCTACACCTTC. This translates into CAWSREGNSYGYTF.

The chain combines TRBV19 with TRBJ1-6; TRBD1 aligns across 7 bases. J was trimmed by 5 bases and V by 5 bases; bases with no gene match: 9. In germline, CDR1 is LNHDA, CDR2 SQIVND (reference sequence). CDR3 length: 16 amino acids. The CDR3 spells CASSGTGTADNSPLHF. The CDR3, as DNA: TGTGCCAGTAGTGGGACTGGGACAGCAGATAATTCACCCCTCCACTTT.

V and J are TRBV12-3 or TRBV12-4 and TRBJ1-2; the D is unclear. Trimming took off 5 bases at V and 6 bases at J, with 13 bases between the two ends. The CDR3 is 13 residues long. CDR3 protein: CASSPGIVNGYTF. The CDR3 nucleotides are TGTGCCAGCAGTCCCGGGATAGTCAATGGCTACACCTTC.

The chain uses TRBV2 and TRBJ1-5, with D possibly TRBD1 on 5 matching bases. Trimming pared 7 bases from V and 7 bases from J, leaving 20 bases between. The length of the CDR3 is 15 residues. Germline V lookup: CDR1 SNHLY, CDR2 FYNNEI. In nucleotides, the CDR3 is TGTGCCAGCACCGACGCGGGGGGGGTAGAGCAGCCCCAGCATTTT. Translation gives CASTDAGGVEQPQHF.

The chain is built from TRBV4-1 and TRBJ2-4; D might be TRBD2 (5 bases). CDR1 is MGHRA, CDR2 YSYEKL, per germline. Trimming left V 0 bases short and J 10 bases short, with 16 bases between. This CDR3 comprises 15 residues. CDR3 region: CASSQEAVLEAIQYF. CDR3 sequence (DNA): TGCGCCAGCAGCCAAGAAGCGGTTCTGGAGGCAATTCAGTACTTC.

The chain's CDR3 is CASSLAPGQGFDYGYTF. The CDR3 DNA reads TGTGCCAGCAGCTTAGCCCCGGGACAGGGTTTCGACTATGGCTACACCTTC. This chain joins TRBV7-2 and TRBJ1-2; 9 bases are shared with TRBD1. From germline, CDR1 is SGHTA and CDR2 FQGNSA. The CDR3 totals 17 residues. The junction had 8 bases not matched to a gene; V was cut back by 0 bases and J by 3 bases.

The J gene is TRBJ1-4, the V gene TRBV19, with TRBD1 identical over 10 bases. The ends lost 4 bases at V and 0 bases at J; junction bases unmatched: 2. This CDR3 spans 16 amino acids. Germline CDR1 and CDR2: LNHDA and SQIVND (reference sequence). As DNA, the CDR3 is TGTGCCAGTAGTACCGGACAGGGGGCAACTAATGAAAAACTGTTTTTT. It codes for CASSTGQGATNEKLFF.

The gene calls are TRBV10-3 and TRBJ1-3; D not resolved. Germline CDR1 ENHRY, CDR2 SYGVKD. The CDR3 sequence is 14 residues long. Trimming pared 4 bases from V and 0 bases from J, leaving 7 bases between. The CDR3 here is CAISGQISGNTIYF. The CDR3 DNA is TGTGCCATCAGTGGCCAGATCTCTGGAAACACCATATATTTT.

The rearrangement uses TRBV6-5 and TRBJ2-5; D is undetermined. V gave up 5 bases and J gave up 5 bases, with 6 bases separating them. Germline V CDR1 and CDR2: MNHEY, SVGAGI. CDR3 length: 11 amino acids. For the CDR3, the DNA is TGTGCCAGCAGTACGAGGGAGACCCAGTACTTC. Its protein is CASSTRETQYF.

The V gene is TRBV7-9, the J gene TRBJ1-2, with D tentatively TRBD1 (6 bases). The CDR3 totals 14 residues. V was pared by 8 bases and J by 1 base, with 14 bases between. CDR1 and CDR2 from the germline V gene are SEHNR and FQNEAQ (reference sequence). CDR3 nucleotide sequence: TGTGCCAGCGACGGGACATCATTTAACTATGGCTACACCTTC. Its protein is CASDGTSFNYGYTF.

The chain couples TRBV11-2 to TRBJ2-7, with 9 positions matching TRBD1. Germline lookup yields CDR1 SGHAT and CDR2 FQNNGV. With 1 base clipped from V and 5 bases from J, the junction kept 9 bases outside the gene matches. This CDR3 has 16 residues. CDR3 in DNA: TGTGCCAGCAGCTTAGGAGGGACAGGGCCTCTAGACGAGCAGTACTTC. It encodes CASSLGGTGPLDEQYF.